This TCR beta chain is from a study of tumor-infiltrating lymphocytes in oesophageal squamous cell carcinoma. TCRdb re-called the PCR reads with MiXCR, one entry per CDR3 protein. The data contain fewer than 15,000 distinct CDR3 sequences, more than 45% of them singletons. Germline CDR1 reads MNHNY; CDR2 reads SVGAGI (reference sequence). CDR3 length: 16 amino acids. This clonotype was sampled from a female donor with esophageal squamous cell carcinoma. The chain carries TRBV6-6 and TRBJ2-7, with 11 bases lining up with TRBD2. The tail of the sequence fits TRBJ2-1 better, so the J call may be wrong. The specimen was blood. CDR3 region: CASSYSISGRDNEQFF. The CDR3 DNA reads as TGTGCCAGCAGTTACTCGATTAGCGGGAGGGACAATGAGCAGTTCTTC.